The source of this TCR beta chain is a study of blood T cell repertoires in COVID-19. At the level of the study: Whether acute or convalescent, the COVID-19 samples came from the United States, Italy and Spain. In each case, the material was cDNA or gDNA derived from T cells, B-cell-depleted T cells, or PBMCs.

The germline V and J ends were trimmed by 2 bases and 5 bases, with 21 bases remaining between them. This CDR3 is 17 amino acids long. Germline loops: CDR1 SNHLY, CDR2 FYNNEI. Authors' processing steps: The assay estimated nucleated cells by amplifying reference gene primers. Profiling relied on immunoSEQ multiplex PCR, and the TCRdb table lists in-frame clones only, not all of them. D and trimming were read from the DNA, whereas the V and J calls and clone size are those reported in that table. This table holds just under 350,000 clones, more than 70% found once. The clonotype originates from a man aged 30-40 years with active or convalescent COVID-19. The sequenced sample consisted of peripheral blood. The chain employs TRBV2 and TRBJ1-1, with D possibly TRBD1 on 5 matching bases. This CDR3 reads CASSEMAIKSGDTEAFF. The CDR3 nucleotides are TGTGCCAGCAGTGAAATGGCCATCAAATCGGGGGATACTGAAGCTTTCTTT. The full variable domain, its missing parts supplied by reference TRBV2 and TRBJ1-1, is EPEVTQTPSHQVTQMGQEVILRCVPISNHLYFYWYRQILGQKVEFLVSFYNNEISEKSEIFDDQFSVERPDGSNFTLKIRSTKLEDSAMYFCASSEMAIKSGDTEAFFGQGTRLTVV.